This section outlines one T cell receptor (beta chain) sequence together with its context. Time point here: newly diagnosed GD, antithyroid drugs for less than 3 months. PBMCs provided the RNA from which the TCR library was made. Investigators prepared the TCR beta libraries by applying iRepertoire HTBI primers and Arm-PCR of CDR3 regions. TCRdb reanalysed the multiplex PCR reads using MiXCR and keeps one entry per CDR3 protein. The sample shows 600,000 to 650,000 distinct CDR3 sequences, 15% to 20% of them seen only once. Looked up from germline, CDR1 is MDHEN and CDR2 is SYDVKM. The CDR3 sequence is 16 residues long. V was clipped by 3 bases and J by 5 bases, with 17 bases between them. The sample originates from a study of regulatory T cells in long-lasting Graves disease. These sequences were also reported in another study, on T cells in Graves' hyperthyroidism and ophthalmopathy. That work contributes: The study enrolled patients aged 18 to 65 with newly diagnosed hyperthyroidism of under 2 months' duration. The study used the HTBI primer set for a first-round RT-PCR of the TCR CDR3.

The receptor was isolated from a young woman with Graves disease. The sequences come from peripheral blood mononuclear cells (PBMCs), collected at new diagnosis, from a patient treated with antithyroid drugs. The chain is built from TRBV28 and TRBJ2-1; D not resolved. CDR3 loop: CASSFGLYFRDNEQFF. The CDR3 DNA sequence: TGTGCCAGCAGTTTTGGGCTATATTTCCGGGACAATGAGCAGTTCTTC.